This record looks at one T cell receptor (beta chain) sequence and its context. The CDR3 is 13 residues long. Per germline, CDR1 SNHLY and CDR2 FYNNEI. Trimming cost V 4 bases and J 6 bases, with 13 bases left between them. This record belongs to a study of blood T cell repertoires in COVID-19. Study context: In each case, the material was cDNA or gDNA derived from T cells, B-cell-depleted T cells, or PBMCs.

The authors' processing: Nucleated cell number was recorded as an estimate derived from reference gene primer amplification. TCRdb's table, derived via immunoSEQ multiplex PCR, lists solely in-frame clones and lacks some. The V and J calls and clone size come from that table; D and trimming were worked out from the DNA. This sample carries 100,000 or so clones, roughly 86% of them seen once, and the ten largest clones take 15% to 20%. The chain uses TRBV2 and TRBJ2-7, with D perhaps matching TRBD1 (6 bases). This TCR came from a human donor in a cohort sampled during active COVID-19. The sample consisted of peripheral blood. The CDR3 nucleotides are TGTGCCAGCAGTGTTTATGGGGACACCGAGCAGTACTTC. This codes for CASSVYGDTEQYF.